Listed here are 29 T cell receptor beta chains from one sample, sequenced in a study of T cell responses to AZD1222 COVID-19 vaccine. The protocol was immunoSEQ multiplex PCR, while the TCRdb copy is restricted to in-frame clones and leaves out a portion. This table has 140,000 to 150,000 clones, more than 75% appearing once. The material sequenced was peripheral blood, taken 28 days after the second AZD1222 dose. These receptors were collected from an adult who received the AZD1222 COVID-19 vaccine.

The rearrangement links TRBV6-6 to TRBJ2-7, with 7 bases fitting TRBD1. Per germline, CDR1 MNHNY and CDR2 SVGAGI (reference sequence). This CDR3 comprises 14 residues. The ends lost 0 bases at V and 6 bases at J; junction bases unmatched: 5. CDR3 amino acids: CASSYSDRSGEQYF. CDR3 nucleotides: TGTGCCAGCAGTTACTCGGACAGGTCTGGCGAGCAGTACTTC.

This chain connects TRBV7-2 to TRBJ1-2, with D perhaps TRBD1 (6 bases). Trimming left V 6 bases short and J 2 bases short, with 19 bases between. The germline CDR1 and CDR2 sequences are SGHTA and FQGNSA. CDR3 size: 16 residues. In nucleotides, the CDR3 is TGTGCCAGCAGGAGACAGGCCCAAGTCCCAAACTATGGCTACACCTTC. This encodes CASRRQAQVPNYGYTF. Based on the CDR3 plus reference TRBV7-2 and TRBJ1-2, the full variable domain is GAGVSQSPSNKVTEKGKDVELRCDPISGHTALYWYRQSLGQGLEFLIYFQGNSAPDKSGLPSDRFSAERTGGSVSTLTIQRTQQEDSAVYLCASRRQAQVPNYGYTFGSGTRLTVV.

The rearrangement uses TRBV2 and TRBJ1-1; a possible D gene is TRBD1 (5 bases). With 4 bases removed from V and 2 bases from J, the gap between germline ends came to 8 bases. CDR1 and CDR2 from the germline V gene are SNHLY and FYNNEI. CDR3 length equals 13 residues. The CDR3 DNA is TGTGCCAGCAGTGGGGACCATAACACTGAAGCTTTCTTT. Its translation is CASSGDHNTEAFF.

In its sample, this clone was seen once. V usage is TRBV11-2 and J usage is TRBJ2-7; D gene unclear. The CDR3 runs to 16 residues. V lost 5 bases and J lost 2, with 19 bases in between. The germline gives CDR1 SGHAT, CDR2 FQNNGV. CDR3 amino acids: CASSNLFRNGTYEQYF. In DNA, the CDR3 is TGTGCCAGCAGCAACCTTTTTCGTAACGGAACCTACGAGCAGTACTTC. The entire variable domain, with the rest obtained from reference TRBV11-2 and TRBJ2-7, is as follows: EAGVAQSPRYKIIEKRQSVAFWCNPISGHATLYWYQQILGQGPKLLIQFQNNGVVDDSQLPKDRFSAERLKGVDSTLKIQPAKLEDSAVYLCASSNLFRNGTYEQYFGPGTRLTVT.

CDR3 nucleotides: TGCGCCAGCAGCTCCCAGGGTTACACTGAAGCTTTCTTT. Amino acids: CASSSQGYTEAFF. V and J are TRBV5-1 and TRBJ1-1; maybe TRBD1 (5 bases). Per the germline V gene, CDR1 is SGHRS and CDR2 is YFSETQ. Trimming pared 3 bases from V and 3 bases from J, leaving 9 bases between. CDR3 length: 13 amino acids.

This chain's CDR3 is CASSPRFGYNEQFF. Written as DNA, the CDR3 is TGTGCCAGCAGCCCCCGGTTCGGGTACAATGAGCAGTTCTTC. The chain carries TRBV11-2 and TRBJ2-1; D is uncertain. V was trimmed by 5 bases and J by 4 bases, leaving 12 bases between them. This CDR3 is 14 amino acids long. Germline V gene sequence: CDR1 SGHAT, CDR2 FQNNGV.

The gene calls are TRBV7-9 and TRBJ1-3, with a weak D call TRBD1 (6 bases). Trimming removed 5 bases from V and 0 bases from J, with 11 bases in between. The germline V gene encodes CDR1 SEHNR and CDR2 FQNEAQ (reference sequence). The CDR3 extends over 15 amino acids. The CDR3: CASSPRGDSGNTIYF. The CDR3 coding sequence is TGTGCCAGCAGCCCTAGGGGGGACTCTGGAAACACCATATATTTT.

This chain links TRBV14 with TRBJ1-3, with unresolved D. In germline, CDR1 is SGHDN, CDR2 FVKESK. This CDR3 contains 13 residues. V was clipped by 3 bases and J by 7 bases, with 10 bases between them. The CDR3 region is CASSHPNGNTIYF. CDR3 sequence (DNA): TGTGCCAGCAGCCACCCCAATGGGAACACCATATATTTT.

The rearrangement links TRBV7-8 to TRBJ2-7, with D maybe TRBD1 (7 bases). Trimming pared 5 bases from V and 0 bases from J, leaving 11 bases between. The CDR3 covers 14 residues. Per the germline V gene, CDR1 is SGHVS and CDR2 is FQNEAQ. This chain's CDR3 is CASSPRDSSYEQYF. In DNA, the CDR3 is TGTGCCAGCAGCCCGCGGGACAGCTCCTACGAGCAGTACTTC.

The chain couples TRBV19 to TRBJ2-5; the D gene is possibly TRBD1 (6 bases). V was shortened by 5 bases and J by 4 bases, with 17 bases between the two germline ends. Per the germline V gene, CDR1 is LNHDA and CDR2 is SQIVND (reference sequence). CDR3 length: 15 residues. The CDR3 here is CASSPGQTGPETQYF. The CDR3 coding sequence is TGTGCCAGTAGTCCAGGACAGACGGGTCCAGAGACCCAGTACTTC.

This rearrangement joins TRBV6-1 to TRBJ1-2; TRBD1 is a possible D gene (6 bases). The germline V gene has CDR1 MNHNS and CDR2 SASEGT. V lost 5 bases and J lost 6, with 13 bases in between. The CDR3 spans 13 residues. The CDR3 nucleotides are TGTGCCAGCAGTTTTGTCCCAGGGGATGGCTACACCTTC. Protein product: CASSFVPGDGYTF.

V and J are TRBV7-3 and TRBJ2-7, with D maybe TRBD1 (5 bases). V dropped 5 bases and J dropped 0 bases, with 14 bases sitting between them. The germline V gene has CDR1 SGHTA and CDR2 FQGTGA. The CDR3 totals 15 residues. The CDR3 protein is CASSPQASSSYEQYF. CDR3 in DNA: TGTGCCAGCAGCCCACAGGCTTCGAGCTCCTACGAGCAGTACTTC.

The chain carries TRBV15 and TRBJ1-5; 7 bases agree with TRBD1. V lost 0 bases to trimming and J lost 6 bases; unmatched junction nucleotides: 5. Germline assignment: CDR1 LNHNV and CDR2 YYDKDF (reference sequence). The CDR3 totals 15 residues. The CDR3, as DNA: TGTGCCACCAGCAGAGACAAAGGGGGCGGTCAGCCCCAGCATTTT. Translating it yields CATSRDKGGGQPQHF. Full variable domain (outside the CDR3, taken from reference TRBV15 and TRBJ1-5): DAMVIQNPRYQVTQFGKPVTLSCSQTLNHNVMYWYQQKSSQAPKLLFHYYDKDFNNEADTPDNFQSRRPNTSFCFLDIRSPGLGDTAMYLCATSRDKGGGQPQHFGDGTRLSIL.

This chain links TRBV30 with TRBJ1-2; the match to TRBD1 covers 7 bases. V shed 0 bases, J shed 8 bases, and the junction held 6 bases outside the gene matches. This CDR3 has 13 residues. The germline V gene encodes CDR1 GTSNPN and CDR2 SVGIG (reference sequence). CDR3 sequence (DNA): TGTGCCTGGAGTGTAACAGGGGCGGGCGGCTACACCTTC. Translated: CAWSVTGAGGYTF.

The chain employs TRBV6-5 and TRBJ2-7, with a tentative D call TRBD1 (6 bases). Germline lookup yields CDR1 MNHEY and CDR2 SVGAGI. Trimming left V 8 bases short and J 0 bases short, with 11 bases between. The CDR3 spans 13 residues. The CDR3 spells CASPRGSSYEQYF. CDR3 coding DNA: TGTGCCAGCCCAAGGGGGTCCTCCTACGAGCAGTACTTC.

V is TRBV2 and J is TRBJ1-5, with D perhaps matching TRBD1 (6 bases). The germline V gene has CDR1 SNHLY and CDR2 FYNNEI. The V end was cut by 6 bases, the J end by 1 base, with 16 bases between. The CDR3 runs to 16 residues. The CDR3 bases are TGTGCCAGCAGCCCTACAGGGACGAGGAGCAATCAGCCCCAGCATTTT. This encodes CASSPTGTRSNQPQHF.

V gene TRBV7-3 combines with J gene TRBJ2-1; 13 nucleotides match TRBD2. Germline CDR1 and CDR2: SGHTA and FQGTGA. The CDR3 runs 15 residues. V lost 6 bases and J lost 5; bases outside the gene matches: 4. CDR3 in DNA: TGTGCCAGCAGTCTGGGACTAGCGGGAAACAATGAGCAGTTCTTC. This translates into CASSLGLAGNNEQFF.

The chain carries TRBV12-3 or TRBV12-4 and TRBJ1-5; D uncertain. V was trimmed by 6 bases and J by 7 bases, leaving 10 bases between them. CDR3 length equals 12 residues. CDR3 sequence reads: CASSYFQQPQHF. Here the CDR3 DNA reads TGTGCCAGCAGCTATTTCCAGCAGCCCCAGCATTTT.

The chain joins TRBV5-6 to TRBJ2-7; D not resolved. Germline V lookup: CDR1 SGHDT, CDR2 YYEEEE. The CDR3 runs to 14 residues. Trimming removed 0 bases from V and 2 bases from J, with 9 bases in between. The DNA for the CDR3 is TGTGCCAGCAGCTTGGATGGCGAACCCTACGAGCAGTACTTC. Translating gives CASSLDGEPYEQYF.

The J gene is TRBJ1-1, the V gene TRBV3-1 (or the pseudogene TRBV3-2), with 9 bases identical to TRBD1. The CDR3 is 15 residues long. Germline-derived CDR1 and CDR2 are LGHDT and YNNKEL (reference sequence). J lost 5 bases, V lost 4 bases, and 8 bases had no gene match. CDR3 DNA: TGTGCCAGCAGCCTGTTGAAGACAGGGGGTACTGAAGCTTTCTTT. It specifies CASSLLKTGGTEAFF.

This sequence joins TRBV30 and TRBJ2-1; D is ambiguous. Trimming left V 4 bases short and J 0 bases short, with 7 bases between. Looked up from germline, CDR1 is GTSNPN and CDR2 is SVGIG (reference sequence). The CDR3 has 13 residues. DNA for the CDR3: TGTGCCTGGACCGAAAGCTCCTACAATGAGCAGTTCTTC. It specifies CAWTESSYNEQFF.

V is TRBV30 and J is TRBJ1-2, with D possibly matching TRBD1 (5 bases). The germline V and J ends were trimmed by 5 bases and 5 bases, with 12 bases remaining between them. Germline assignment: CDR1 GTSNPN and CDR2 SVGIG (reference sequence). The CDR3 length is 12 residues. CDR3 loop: CAWREGSYGYTF. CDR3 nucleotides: TGTGCCTGGCGGGAGGGGAGTTATGGCTACACCTTC.

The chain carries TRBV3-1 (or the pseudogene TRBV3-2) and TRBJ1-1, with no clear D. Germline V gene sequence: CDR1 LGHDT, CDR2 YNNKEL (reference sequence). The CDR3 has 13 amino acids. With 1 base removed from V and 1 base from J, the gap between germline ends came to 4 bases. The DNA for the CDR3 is TGTGCCAGCAGCCAAGGGTGGAACACTGAAGCTTTCTTT. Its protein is CASSQGWNTEAFF.

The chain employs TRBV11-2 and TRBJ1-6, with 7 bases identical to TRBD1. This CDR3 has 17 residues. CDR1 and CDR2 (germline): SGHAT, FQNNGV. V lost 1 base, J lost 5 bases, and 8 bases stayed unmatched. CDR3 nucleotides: TGTGCCAGCAGCTTAGGCGTTGGAGGGGGCGATAATTCACCCCTCCACTTT. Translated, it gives CASSLGVGGGDNSPLHF.

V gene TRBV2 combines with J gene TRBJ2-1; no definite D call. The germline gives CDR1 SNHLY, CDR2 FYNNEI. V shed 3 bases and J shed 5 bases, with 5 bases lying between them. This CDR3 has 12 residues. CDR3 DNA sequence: TGTGCCAGCAGTGAGGATGACAATGAGCAGTTCTTC. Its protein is CASSEDDNEQFF.

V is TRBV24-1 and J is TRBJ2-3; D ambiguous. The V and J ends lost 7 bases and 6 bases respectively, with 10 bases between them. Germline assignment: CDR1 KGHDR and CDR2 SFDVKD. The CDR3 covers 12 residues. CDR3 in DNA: TGTGCCACCAGGGACCCCTCGGATACGCAGTATTTT. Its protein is CATRDPSDTQYF.

The CDR3 spells CASSAQGWNTEAFF. Written as DNA, the CDR3 is TGTGCCAGCAGTGCGCAAGGGTGGAACACTGAAGCTTTCTTT. The V gene is TRBV2, the J gene TRBJ1-1, with D unclear. V lost 4 bases, J lost 1 base, and 10 bases lay in between. This CDR3 comprises 14 residues. CDR1 is SNHLY and CDR2 is FYNNEI in the germline V gene.

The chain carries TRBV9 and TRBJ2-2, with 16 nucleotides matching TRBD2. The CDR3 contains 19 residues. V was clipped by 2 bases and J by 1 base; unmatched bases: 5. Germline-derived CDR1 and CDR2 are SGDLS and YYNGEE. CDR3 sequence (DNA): TGTGCCAGCAGCGTCGGGACTAGCGGGAGGGCTTTGAACACCGGGGAGCTGTTTTTT. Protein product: CASSVGTSGRALNTGELFF. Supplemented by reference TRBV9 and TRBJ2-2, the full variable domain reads DSGVTQTPKHLITATGQRVTLRCSPRSGDLSVYWYQQSLDQGLQFLIQYYNGEERAKGNILERFSAQQFPDLHSELNLSSLELGDSALYFCASSVGTSGRALNTGELFFGEGSRLTVL.

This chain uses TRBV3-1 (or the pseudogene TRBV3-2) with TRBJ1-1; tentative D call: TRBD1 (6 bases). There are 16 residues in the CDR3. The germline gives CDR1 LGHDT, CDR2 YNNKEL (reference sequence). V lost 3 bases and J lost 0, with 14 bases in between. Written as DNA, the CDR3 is TGTGCCAGCAGCCACAGCGGGCGACAGGTGAACACTGAAGCTTTCTTT. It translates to CASSHSGRQVNTEAFF.